This TCR beta chain was documented in a study of response to subunit inactivated influenza vaccine. Trimming at V came to 2 bases and at J to 8 bases, leaving 8 bases not matched to a gene. CDR3 length: 16 residues. CDR1 SGHTA and CDR2 FQGNSA come from the germline V gene. This clonotype was found a few times. TCRdb used MiXCR to reprocess the RT-PCR reads, holding one entry per CDR3 protein. The sample lists some 570,000 distinct CDR3 sequences; about 11% were seen once. This sample was also put to use in a study of T cells expressing NK-cell markers. That work adds: For TCR beta, cDNA was produced by 5'RACE template switching with UMIs. Cells sorted as CD3+CD56+NKG2C+, CD3+CD56+NKG2C- and CD3+CD56-NKG2C+ T cells supplied the TCR beta repertoires. These same clonotypes (in four donors) also led the CD3+CD56-NKG2C+ fraction.

The V call is TRBV7-2, the J call TRBJ2-2, with 10 bases that match TRBD2. The TCR comes from a man aged 50-60 years who received an inactivated influenza vaccine. The specimen comprised PBMCs from blood, sampled on the day of vaccination. In DNA form, the CDR3 reads TGTGCCAGCAGCTTAAATAGCGGGAGGAAAACGGGGGAGCTGTTTTTT. It is translated as CASSLNSGRKTGELFF.